The 22 T cell receptor beta chains presented below share a single source sample, sequenced in a study of blood T cells in healthy people across ages. Primed by a sample-barcoded 5' primer and a J-beta primer mix, a second PCR proceeded for roughly 7 to 11 cycles. TCRdb re-analysed the 5' RACE reads in MiXCR, keeping a single row per CDR3 protein. Among about a million distinct CDR3 sequences listed, roughly two fifths were seen once. Sequenced material: blood. The receptors were gathered from a man younger than 30 in good health.

The chain links TRBV7-3 to TRBJ2-5; 8 bases are shared with TRBD1. Germline CDR1 is SGHTA and CDR2 is FQGTGA. This CDR3 region has 15 residues. The V segment lost 5 bases and the J segment 5 bases; nucleotides outside the gene matches: 10. The CDR3 loop reads CASSPRTGRGETQYF. CDR3 nucleotides: TGTGCCAGCAGCCCGAGGACAGGGAGAGGGGAGACCCAGTACTTC.

J is TRBJ2-5 and V is TRBV9, with D possibly being TRBD1 (6 bases). The germline V gene has CDR1 SGDLS and CDR2 YYNGEE. This CDR3 region has 12 residues. Trimming took 6 bases from V and 11 from J, leaving 17 bases between them. The CDR3 region is CASTGEKNEQYF. The CDR3 DNA follows: TGTGCCAGCACAGGGGAAAAAAATGAGCAGTACTTC.

This clonotype was seen many times. The J gene is TRBJ2-1, the V gene TRBV7-9, with unresolved D. Trimming stripped 5 bases from V and 6 bases from J, with 11 bases between. The CDR3 has 13 residues. Germline V gene sequence: CDR1 SEHNR, CDR2 FQNEAQ (reference sequence). DNA for the CDR3: TGTGCCAGCAGCACCAAAATAACCAATGAGCAGTTCTTC. Protein sequence: CASSTKITNEQFF.

This clonotype has a handful of counts. The rearrangement joins TRBV9 to TRBJ2-1; TRBD2 matches 10 bases. The CDR3 totals 18 residues. Per the germline V gene, CDR1 is SGDLS and CDR2 is YYNGEE. V was pared by 2 bases and J by 0 bases, with 8 bases of the junction left unmatched. CDR3 region: CASSVSRLAGPSYNEQFF. CDR3 nucleotides: TGTGCCAGCAGCGTCAGTAGACTAGCGGGCCCCTCCTACAATGAGCAGTTCTTC.

The chain combines TRBV4-1 with TRBJ1-2; 8 nucleotides match TRBD1. The CDR3 spans 17 residues. The germline gives CDR1 MGHRA, CDR2 YSYEKL. The trim removed 2 bases at V and 1 base at J, leaving 9 bases unmatched. Here the CDR3 reads CASSQPGTGGINYGYTF. CDR3 DNA sequence: TGCGCCAGCAGCCAACCCGGGACAGGCGGGATTAACTATGGCTACACCTTC.

The chain joins TRBV4-1 to TRBJ2-5, with 9 positions matching TRBD1. J gave up 11 bases and V 1 base, and 17 bases lay outside the gene matches. Germline V gene lookup returns CDR1 MGHRA and CDR2 YSYEKL. This CDR3 is 17 amino acids long. CDR3 sequence (DNA): TGCGCCAGCAGCCAAGCTTTAGACAGGGGGATAAACAATGAGCAGTACTTC. Encoded protein: CASSQALDRGINNEQYF.

Only a few counts were recorded for this clonotype. The rearrangement links TRBV6-5 to TRBJ1-2; no firm D call. CDR3 length: 14 residues. Trimming shortened V by 2 bases and J by 0 bases, and 7 bases separated the two germline ends. Germline CDR1 MNHEY, CDR2 SVGAGI. CDR3 nucleotides: TGTGCCAGCAGTTACGGGCAGTCTAACTATGGCTACACCTTC. It is translated as CASSYGQSNYGYTF.

The chain joins TRBV3-1 to TRBJ1-1; D call uncertain. The V and J ends lost 2 bases and 8 bases respectively, with 12 bases between them. The CDR3 contains 13 residues. The V gene's germline CDR1 is LGHDT and CDR2 YNNKEL (reference sequence). The CDR3 DNA reads TGTGCCAGCAGCCAACCCCTAGCGAACGAAGCTTTCTTT. Protein sequence: CASSQPLANEAFF. Combining the CDR3 with reference TRBV3-1 and TRBJ1-1 gives the whole variable domain DTAVSQTPKYLVTQMGNDKSIKCEQNLGHDTMYWYKQDSKKFLKIMFSYNNKELIINETVPNRFSPKSPDKAHLNLHINSLELGDSAVYFCASSQPLANEAFFGQGTRLTVV.

This clonotype occurred a few times. This sequence joins TRBV29-1 and TRBJ2-1; perhaps TRBD2 as D (5 bases). There are 11 residues in the CDR3. CDR1 SQVTM and CDR2 ANQGSEA come from the germline V gene. V lost 2 bases, J lost 12 bases, and 11 bases lay in between. The CDR3 nucleotides read TGCAGCGTTGAAAGGCTAGCCGGGCAGTTCTTC. It codes for CSVERLAGQFF.

This clonotype was counted at least ten times. The chain joins TRBV24-1 to TRBJ2-1, with 10 bases aligning to TRBD1. The V gene end was trimmed by 3 bases and the J gene end by 4 bases; junction bases not matched to a gene: 5. Germline assignment: CDR1 KGHDR and CDR2 SFDVKD. The CDR3 is 16 amino acids. In DNA form, the CDR3 reads TGTGCCACCAGTGATGGGGGGACAGGGGTGTACAATGAGCAGTTCTTC. Its translation is CATSDGGTGVYNEQFF.

The table lists this clonotype with a few counts. The rearrangement links TRBV6-2 or TRBV6-3 to TRBJ2-7; D is tentatively TRBD1 or TRBD2 (5 bases each). This CDR3 contains 15 residues. CDR1 and CDR2 (germline): MNHEY, SVGEGT. V shed 4 bases and J shed 4 bases, with 17 bases lying between them. The DNA for the CDR3 is TGTGCCAGCAGTTTGGGACGGGTAAGTTTTTACGAGCAGTACTTC. Amino acid sequence: CASSLGRVSFYEQYF.

Many counts were recorded for this clonotype. This rearrangement joins TRBV6-5 to TRBJ1-2, with D maybe TRBD1 (6 bases). Per germline, CDR1 MNHEY and CDR2 SVGAGI. The CDR3 extends over 14 amino acids. Trimming removed 5 bases at V and 4 bases at J, with 14 bases between. The CDR3 DNA is TGTGCCAGCAGTCCCCCCGGCAGGGGCTATGGCTACACCTTC. It specifies CASSPPGRGYGYTF.

The chain is built from TRBV20-1 and TRBJ1-4; 8 nucleotides align to TRBD1. This CDR3 contains 15 residues. Germline V gene data show CDR1 as DFQATT and CDR2 as SNEGSKA (reference sequence). The CDR3 bases are TGCAGCGGGACAGGAGACCCGGTTACAGGGGAAAAACTGTTTTTT. Amino acid sequence: CSGTGDPVTGEKLFF.

This clonotype was counted between two and nine times. CDR3 bases: TGTGCCAGCAGCCCCCATCGAGAAGGTCAGCCCCAGCATTTT. This translates into CASSPHREGQPQHF. J is TRBJ1-5 and V is TRBV7-9; D call uncertain. The V gene's germline CDR1 is SEHNR and CDR2 FQNEAQ (reference sequence). The CDR3 has 14 amino acids. Trimming left V 5 bases short and J 6 bases short, with 14 bases between.

This chain connects TRBV7-2 to TRBJ1-1; TRBD1 is a possible D gene (5 bases). There are 15 residues in the CDR3. Trimming removed 5 bases at V and 0 bases at J, with 13 bases between. In germline, CDR1 is SGHTA, CDR2 FQGNSA. The chain's CDR3 is CASSIWGLMNTEAFF. The CDR3 nucleotides read TGTGCCAGCAGCATCTGGGGCTTGATGAACACTGAAGCTTTCTTT.

The chain has TRBV20-1 and TRBJ2-7, with D possibly being TRBD1 or TRBD2 (5 bases each). This CDR3 is built from 15 residues. The ends were cut back, 5 bases at V and 7 bases at J, with 24 bases in the middle. CDR1 is DFQATT, CDR2 SNEGSKA, per germline (reference sequence). DNA for the CDR3: TGCAGTGCTCCCCATCTGAGGGGAACTGGGAATGAGCAGTACTTC. Translating it yields CSAPHLRGTGNEQYF.

With regard to this clonotype: A read error may explain this, as a much larger clone is one base away. This chain uses TRBV12-5 with TRBJ2-1; D not resolved. The CDR3 length is 17 residues. In germline, CDR1 is LGHNT, CDR2 FRNRAP. Trimming pared 1 base from V and 5 bases from J, leaving 18 bases between. The CDR3 loop reads CASGLGWGSQSHNEQFF. The CDR3 bases are TGTGCTAGTGGTTTGGGGTGGGGATCACAGTCCCACAATGAGCAGTTCTTC.

This clonotype was counted a few times. The chain couples TRBV20-1 to TRBJ2-1; possibly TRBD1 or TRBD2 for D (6 bases each). This CDR3 region has 14 residues. Germline CDR1 reads DFQATT; CDR2 reads SNEGSKA (reference sequence). Trimming removed 6 bases from V and 7 bases from J, with 19 bases in between. The CDR3 nucleotides read TGCAGTGCCCCCAGAATCGGGGGCCGGAATGAGCAGTTCTTC. Residues: CSAPRIGGRNEQFF.

Details on this clonotype: A read error may produce the germline difference seen at one junction end. The chain carries TRBV29-1 and TRBJ1-2, with a tentative D call TRBD1 (5 bases). This CDR3 region has 12 residues. Germline CDR1 SQVTM, CDR2 ANQGSEA. CDR3: CSVGVPLRGCTF. For the CDR3, the DNA is TGCAGCGTTGGGGTGCCCTTGAGGGGCTGCACCTTC.

The V call is TRBV25-1, the J call TRBJ2-1; TRBD2 matches at 12 bases. V shed 3 bases, J shed 6 bases, and the junction held 3 bases outside the gene matches. CDR1 is MGHDK, CDR2 SYGVNS, per germline. The CDR3 extends over 15 amino acids. Written as DNA, the CDR3 is TGTGCCAGCAGTGACCCTAGCGGGGGGGTCAATGAGCAGTTCTTC. This codes for CASSDPSGGVNEQFF.

This clonotype appeared a single time. The V call is TRBV7-2, the J call TRBJ2-5; the match to TRBD2 covers 12 bases. With V trimmed by 2 bases and J by 11 bases, 12 bases remained unmatched. Germline CDR1 reads SGHTA; CDR2 reads FQGNSA. The CDR3 consists of 16 residues. This chain's CDR3 is CASSLLAGGPVNEQYF. CDR3 sequence (DNA): TGTGCCAGCAGCTTACTAGCGGGGGGGCCCGTAAATGAGCAGTACTTC.

The V gene is TRBV12-3 or TRBV12-4, the J gene TRBJ1-1; TRBD1 aligns across 7 bases. This CDR3 has 14 amino acids. The V segment lost 8 bases and the J segment 4 bases; nucleotides outside the gene matches: 10. The CDR3 DNA follows: TGTGCCAGCGGTCCTGACAGGGCCCGCACTGAAGCTTTCTTT. Its translation is CASGPDRARTEAFF.